The 15 T cell receptor beta chains below come from one sample, sequenced in a study of neurological immune-mediated disorders. Sample time point: longitudinal time-point 2. Via MiXCR, TCRdb re-called the 5' RACE reads, giving one row per CDR3 protein. The sample consists of fewer than 60,000 distinct CDR3 sequences, around 14% of them appearing once. Sequencing was done on a sample of PBMCs. The receptors were gathered from a male donor with HTLV-1-associated myelopathy (HAM/TSP).

This chain joins TRBV29-1 and TRBJ2-5; D is uncertain. CDR3 size: 12 residues. CDR1 is SQVTM, CDR2 ANQGSEA, per germline. Trimming left V 7 bases short and J 3 bases short, with 12 bases between. The CDR3, as DNA: TGCAGCGCCAAAGGGTGGGAAGAGACCCAGTACTTC. Amino acids: CSAKGWEETQYF.

This clonotype was seen ten or more times. This chain connects TRBV6-1 to TRBJ2-7; D is undetermined. The CDR3 length is 11 residues. Trimming left V 1 base short and J 4 bases short, with 2 bases between. Germline values: CDR1 MNHNS, CDR2 SASEGT. The CDR3 loop is CASSEGYEQYF. The DNA for the CDR3 is TGTGCCAGCAGTGAAGGATACGAGCAGTACTTC.

This clonotype was counted ten times or more. J is TRBJ2-7 and V is TRBV20-1; D uncertain. Germline V gene sequence: CDR1 DFQATT, CDR2 SNEGSKA (reference sequence). The CDR3 covers 14 residues. V lost 7 bases and J 4 bases, leaving 20 bases between the germline ends. CDR3 amino acids: CSVSAAGDLYEQYF. In nucleotides, the CDR3 is TGCAGTGTCTCCGCGGCAGGAGACCTTTACGAGCAGTACTTC.

This clonotype occurred many times. The V gene is TRBV6-5, the J gene TRBJ1-5; TRBD1 is a possible D gene (5 bases). Germline CDR1 reads MNHEY; CDR2 reads SVGAGI. The CDR3 spans 13 residues. Trimming left V 5 bases short and J 5 bases short, with 10 bases between. The CDR3 loop is CASSPDMDQPQHF. The CDR3 coding sequence is TGTGCCAGCAGTCCGGACATGGATCAGCCCCAGCATTTT.

As for this clonotype: A much larger clone differs by one base, so this may be a read error. The rearrangement joins TRBV7-2 to TRBJ2-1, with D uncertain. Germline CDR1 reads SGHTA; CDR2 reads FQGNSA. The CDR3 totals 12 residues. V was shortened by 2 bases and J by 12 bases, with 11 bases between the two germline ends. CDR3 coding DNA: TGTGCCAGCAGCTTATTGTCCGATGCGCAGTTCTTC. Amino acid sequence: CASSLLSDAQFF.

This clonotype was counted at least ten times. The chain couples TRBV14 to TRBJ2-7; unclear D gene. Germline values: CDR1 SGHDN, CDR2 FVKESK. The CDR3 consists of 12 residues. V was cut by 3 bases and J by 2 bases, with 5 bases left in between. In DNA form, the CDR3 reads TGTGCCAGCAGCCACTTACCCTACGAGCAGTACTTC. This encodes CASSHLPYEQYF.

This clonotype has ten or more counts. The rearrangement uses TRBV6-2 or TRBV6-3 and TRBJ2-3; weak D call: TRBD1 (5 bases). CDR1 MNHEY and CDR2 SVGEGT come from the germline V gene. The ends were cut back, 6 bases at V and 2 bases at J, with 12 bases in the middle. The CDR3 runs 14 residues. The CDR3 reads CASSYRGDTDTQYF. In DNA form, the CDR3 reads TGTGCCAGCAGCTATAGGGGCGACACAGATACGCAGTATTTT.

The chain couples TRBV12-3 or TRBV12-4 to TRBJ1-1; D remains ambiguous. The CDR3 extends over 14 amino acids. V shed 10 bases and J shed 1 base, with 16 bases lying between them. CDR3 loop: CANRPQVANTEAFF. The CDR3 DNA reads as TGTGCCAACAGACCTCAGGTGGCGAACACTGAAGCTTTCTTT.

Of note for this clonotype: The junction departs from germline at one end; a sequencing error may be responsible. This rearrangement joins TRBV4-3 to TRBJ2-5; 10 positions match TRBD2. The V gene's germline CDR1 is LGHNA and CDR2 YSLEER. This CDR3 is built from 15 residues. In DNA form, the CDR3 reads TGCGCCATCAGCCAAGCGGGGGGGATCCAAGATACCCAGTACTTC. This sequence encodes CAISQAGGIQDTQYF.

Worth noting for this clonotype: Germline is not matched at one junction end, which may reflect a read error. The rearrangement links TRBV27 to TRBJ1-6; D not resolved. The CDR3 spans 14 residues. The germline V gene encodes CDR1 MNHEY and CDR2 SMNVEV (reference sequence). In DNA form, the CDR3 reads TGTGCCAGCAGTTTAAAGACCTATAATTCACCCCTCAACTTT. It is translated as CASSLKTYNSPLNF.

This clonotype was counted between two and nine times. The genes are TRBV29-1 and TRBJ2-3; 8 bases line up with TRBD2. CDR3 size: 16 residues. Losses at the gene ends were 2 bases for V and 1 base for J; bases not matched to a gene: 8. CDR1 and CDR2 (germline): SQVTM, ANQGSEA. CDR3 sequence: CSVETLAGGGTDTQYF. In nucleotides, the CDR3 is TGCAGCGTTGAAACCTTGGCGGGGGGAGGCACAGATACGCAGTATTTT.

This CDR3 reads CASTIGPEGTQYF. The DNA for the CDR3 is TGTGCCAGCACCATAGGCCCCGAAGGGACCCAGTACTTC. This chain connects TRBV6-6 to TRBJ2-5; D remains unclear. Germline lookup yields CDR1 MNHNY and CDR2 SVGAGI (reference sequence). Trimming took 7 bases from V and 7 from J, leaving 16 bases between them. This CDR3 has 13 residues.

The chain has TRBV7-6 and TRBJ2-2; D may be TRBD1 or TRBD2 (5 bases each). This CDR3 contains 12 residues. Trimming removed 8 bases from V and 4 bases from J, with 8 bases in between. Germline V gene lookup returns CDR1 SGHVS and CDR2 FNYEAQ. The CDR3 nucleotides read TGTGCCAGCGCAGGGACCACCGGGGAGCTGTTTTTT. Encoded protein: CASAGTTGELFF.

This clonotype was counted many times. The J gene is TRBJ2-1, the V gene TRBV7-9; 10 nucleotides agree with TRBD2. The CDR3 has 18 amino acids. The germline gives CDR1 SEHNR, CDR2 FQNEAQ (reference sequence). After removal of 5 bases from V and 7 bases from J, the junction contained 17 bases not matched to a gene. CDR3 in amino acids: CASSGKFSGGPTGNEQFF. CDR3 coding DNA: TGTGCCAGCAGCGGGAAATTTAGCGGGGGGCCCACGGGGAATGAGCAGTTCTTC.

This clonotype was detected many times. CDR3 amino acids: CASSRPRQAGELFF. The CDR3 coding sequence is TGTGCCAGCAGTCGCCCCCGACAGGCCGGGGAGCTGTTTTTT. This chain uses TRBV6-5 with TRBJ2-2, with D maybe TRBD1 (6 bases). Germline CDR1 reads MNHEY; CDR2 reads SVGAGI. V lost 5 bases to trimming and J lost 6 bases, with 13 bases between them. CDR3 length: 14 residues.